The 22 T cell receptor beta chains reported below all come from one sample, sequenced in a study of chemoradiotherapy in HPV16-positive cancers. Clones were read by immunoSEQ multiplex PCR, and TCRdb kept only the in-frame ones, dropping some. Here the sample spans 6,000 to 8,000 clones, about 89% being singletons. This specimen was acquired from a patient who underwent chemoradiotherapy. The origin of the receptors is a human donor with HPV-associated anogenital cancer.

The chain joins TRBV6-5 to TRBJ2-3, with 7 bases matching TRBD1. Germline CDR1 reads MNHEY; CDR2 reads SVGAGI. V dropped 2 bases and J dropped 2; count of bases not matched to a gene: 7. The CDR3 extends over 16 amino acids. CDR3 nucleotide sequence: TGTGCCAGCAGTTACAAAAGAGGGGGCGTCACAGATACGCAGTATTTT. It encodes CASSYKRGGVTDTQYF.

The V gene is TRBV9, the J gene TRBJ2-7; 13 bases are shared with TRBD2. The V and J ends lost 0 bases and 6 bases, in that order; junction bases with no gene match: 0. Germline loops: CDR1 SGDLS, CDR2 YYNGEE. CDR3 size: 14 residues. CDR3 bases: TGTGCCAGCAGCGTAGGACTAGCGGGAGGCGAGCAGTACTTC. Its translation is CASSVGLAGGEQYF.

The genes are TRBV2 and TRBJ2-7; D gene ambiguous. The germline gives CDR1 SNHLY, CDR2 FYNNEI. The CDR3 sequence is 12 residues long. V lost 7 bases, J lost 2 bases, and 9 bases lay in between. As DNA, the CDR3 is TGTGCCAGCACCCACGGAACCTACGAGCAGTACTTC. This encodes CASTHGTYEQYF.

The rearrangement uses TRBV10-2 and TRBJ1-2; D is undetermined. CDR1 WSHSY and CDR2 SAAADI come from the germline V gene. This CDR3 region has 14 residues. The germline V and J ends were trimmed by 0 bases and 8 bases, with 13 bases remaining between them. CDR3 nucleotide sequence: TGCGCCAGCAGTGAGTCGACTCACTTCGGAGGCTACACCTTC. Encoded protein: CASSESTHFGGYTF.

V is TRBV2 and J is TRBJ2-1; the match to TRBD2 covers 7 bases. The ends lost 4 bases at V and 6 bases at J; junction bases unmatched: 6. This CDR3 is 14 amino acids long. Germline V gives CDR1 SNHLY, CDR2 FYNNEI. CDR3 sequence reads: CASSGGGGVNEQFF. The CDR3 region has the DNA TGTGCCAGCAGTGGGGGTGGGGGGGTCAATGAGCAGTTCTTC.

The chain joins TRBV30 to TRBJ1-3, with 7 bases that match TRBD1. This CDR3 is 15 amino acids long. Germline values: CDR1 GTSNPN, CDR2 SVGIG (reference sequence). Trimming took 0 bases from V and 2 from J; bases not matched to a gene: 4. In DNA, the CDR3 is TGTGCCTGGAGTGTACGGAGGGGGCCTGGAAACACCATATATTTT. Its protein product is CAWSVRRGPGNTIYF.

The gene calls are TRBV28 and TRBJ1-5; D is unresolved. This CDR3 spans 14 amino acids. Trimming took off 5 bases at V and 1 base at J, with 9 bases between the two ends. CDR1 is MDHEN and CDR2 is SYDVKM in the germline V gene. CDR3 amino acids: CASSHGGSNQPQHF. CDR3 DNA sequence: TGTGCCAGCAGTCATGGCGGAAGCAATCAGCCCCAGCATTTT.

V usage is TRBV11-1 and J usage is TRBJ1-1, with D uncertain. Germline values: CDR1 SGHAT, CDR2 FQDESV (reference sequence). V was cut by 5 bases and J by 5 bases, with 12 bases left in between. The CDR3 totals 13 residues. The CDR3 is CASSREMGTEAFF. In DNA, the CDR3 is TGTGCCAGCAGCCGTGAAATGGGAACTGAAGCTTTCTTT.

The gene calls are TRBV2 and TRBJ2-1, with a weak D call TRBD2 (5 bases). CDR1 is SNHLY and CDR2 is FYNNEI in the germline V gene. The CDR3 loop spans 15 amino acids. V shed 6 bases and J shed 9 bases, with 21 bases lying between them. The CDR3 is CASSYPLVLAGEQFF. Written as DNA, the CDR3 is TGTGCCAGCAGCTACCCACTAGTACTGGCGGGTGAGCAGTTCTTC.

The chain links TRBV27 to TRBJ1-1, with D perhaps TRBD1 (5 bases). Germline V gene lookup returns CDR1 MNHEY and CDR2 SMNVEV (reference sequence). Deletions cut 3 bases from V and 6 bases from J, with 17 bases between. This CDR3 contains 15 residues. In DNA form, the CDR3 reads TGTGCCAGCAGTTTTCTGGGGGGTATGATGTCTGAAGCTTTCTTT. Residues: CASSFLGGMMSEAFF.

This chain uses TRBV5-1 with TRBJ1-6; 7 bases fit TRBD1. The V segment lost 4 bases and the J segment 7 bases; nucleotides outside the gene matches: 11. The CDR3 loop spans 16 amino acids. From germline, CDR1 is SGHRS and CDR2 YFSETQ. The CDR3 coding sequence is TGCGCCAGCAGCGGAACGACAGGGCGAGAGAATTCACCCCTCCACTTT. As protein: CASSGTTGRENSPLHF.

Here the CDR3 reads CASSVHRAGYEQYF. The CDR3 DNA follows: TGTGCCAGCAGCGTCCACAGGGCCGGCTACGAGCAGTACTTC. The chain has TRBV9 and TRBJ2-7; D perhaps matches TRBD1 (6 bases). CDR1 and CDR2 from the germline V gene are SGDLS and YYNGEE. V was shortened by 2 bases and J by 3 bases, with 12 bases between the two germline ends. The CDR3 consists of 14 residues.

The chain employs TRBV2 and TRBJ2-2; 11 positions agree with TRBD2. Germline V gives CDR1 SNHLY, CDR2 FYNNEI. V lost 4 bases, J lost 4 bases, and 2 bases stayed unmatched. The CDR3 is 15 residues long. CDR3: CASSVAGGITGELFF. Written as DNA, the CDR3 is TGTGCCAGCAGTGTAGCGGGGGGGATCACCGGGGAGCTGTTTTTT. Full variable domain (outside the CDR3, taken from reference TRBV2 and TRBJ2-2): EPEVTQTPSHQVTQMGQEVILRCVPISNHLYFYWYRQILGQKVEFLVSFYNNEISEKSEIFDDQFSVERPDGSNFTLKIRSTKLEDSAMYFCASSVAGGITGELFFGEGSRLTVL.

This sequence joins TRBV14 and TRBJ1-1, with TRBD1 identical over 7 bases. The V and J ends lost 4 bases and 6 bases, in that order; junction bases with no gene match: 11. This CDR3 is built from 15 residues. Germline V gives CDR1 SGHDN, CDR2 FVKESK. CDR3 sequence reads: CASSPEGQTRAEAFF. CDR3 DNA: TGTGCCAGCAGCCCCGAGGGACAGACACGGGCTGAAGCTTTCTTT. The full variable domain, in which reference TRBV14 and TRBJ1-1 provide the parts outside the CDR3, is EAGVTQFPSHSVIEKGQTVTLRCDPISGHDNLYWYRRVMGKEIKFLLHFVKESKQDESGMPNNRFLAERTGGTYSTLKVQPAELEDSGVYFCASSPEGQTRAEAFFGQGTRLTVV.

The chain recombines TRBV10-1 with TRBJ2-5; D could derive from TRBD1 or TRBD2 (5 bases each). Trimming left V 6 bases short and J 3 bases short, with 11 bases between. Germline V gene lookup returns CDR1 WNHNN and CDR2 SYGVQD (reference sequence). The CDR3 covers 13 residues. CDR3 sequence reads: CASSSGTKETQYF. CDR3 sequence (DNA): TGCGCCAGCAGCTCCGGGACCAAAGAGACCCAGTACTTC.

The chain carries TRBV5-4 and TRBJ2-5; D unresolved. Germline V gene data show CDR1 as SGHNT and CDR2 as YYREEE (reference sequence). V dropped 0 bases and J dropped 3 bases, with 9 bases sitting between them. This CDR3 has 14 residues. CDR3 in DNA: TGTGCCAGCAGCTTGGACAGTTTGGAAGAGACCCAGTACTTC. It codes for CASSLDSLEETQYF.

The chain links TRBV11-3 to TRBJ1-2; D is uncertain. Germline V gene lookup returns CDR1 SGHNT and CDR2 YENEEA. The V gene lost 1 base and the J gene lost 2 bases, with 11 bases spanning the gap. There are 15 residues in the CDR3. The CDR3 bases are TGTGCCAGCAGCTTAGGGATGAGATCCAACTATGGCTACACCTTC. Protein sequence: CASSLGMRSNYGYTF.

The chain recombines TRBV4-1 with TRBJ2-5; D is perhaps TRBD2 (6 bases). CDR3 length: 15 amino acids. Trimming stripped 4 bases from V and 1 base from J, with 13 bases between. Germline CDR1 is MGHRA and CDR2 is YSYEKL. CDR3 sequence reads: CASSLIGTPQETQYF. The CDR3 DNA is TGCGCCAGCAGCCTAATCGGGACTCCCCAAGAGACCCAGTACTTC.

This CDR3 is CASSERTRGAIYNEQFF. CDR3 nucleotides: TGTGCCAGCAGTGAAAGGACGCGGGGGGCCATATACAATGAGCAGTTCTTC. J is TRBJ2-1 and V is TRBV25-1, with 8 bases lining up with TRBD2. Germline V lookup: CDR1 MGHDK, CDR2 SYGVNS. This CDR3 has 17 amino acids. The ends lost 2 bases at V and 4 bases at J; junction bases unmatched: 10. Combining the CDR3 with reference TRBV25-1 and TRBJ2-1 gives the whole variable domain EADIYQTPRYLVIGTGKKITLECSQTMGHDKMYWYQQDPGMELHLIHYSYGVNSTEKGDLSSESTVSRIRTEHFPLTLESARPSHTSQYLCASSERTRGAIYNEQFFGPGTRLTVL.

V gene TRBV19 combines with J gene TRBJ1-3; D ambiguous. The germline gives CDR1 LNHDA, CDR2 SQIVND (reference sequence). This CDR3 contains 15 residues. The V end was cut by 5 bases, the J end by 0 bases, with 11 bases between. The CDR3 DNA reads TGTGCCAGTAGTCACTCACCTCCCTCTGGAAACACCATATATTTT. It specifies CASSHSPPSGNTIYF.

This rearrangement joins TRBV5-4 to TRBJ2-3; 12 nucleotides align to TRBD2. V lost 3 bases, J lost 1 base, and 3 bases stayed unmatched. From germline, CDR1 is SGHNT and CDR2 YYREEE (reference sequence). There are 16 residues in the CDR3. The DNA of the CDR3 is TGTGCCAGCAGCTCAGGGACTAGCGGGCGCACAGATACGCAGTATTTT. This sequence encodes CASSSGTSGRTDTQYF.

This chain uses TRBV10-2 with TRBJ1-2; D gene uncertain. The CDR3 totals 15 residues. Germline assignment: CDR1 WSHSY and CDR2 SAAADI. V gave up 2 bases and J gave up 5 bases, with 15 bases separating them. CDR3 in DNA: TGCGCCAGCAGTGAGATTCCGGACTCCCCTTATGGCTACACCTTC. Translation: CASSEIPDSPYGYTF.